Listed below are T cell receptor beta chains from one sample, sequenced in a study of blood T cell repertoires in COVID-19. Measured with immunoSEQ multiplex PCR; TCRdb has only the in-frame clones, and not every one. The sample has approximately 140,000 clones, roughly 83% seen once. Sequenced: PBMCs or T cells enriched from blood (not recorded which). The source is a man aged 35 to 55 with acute COVID-19. CDR3s include the opening cysteine and the closing phenylalanine or tryptophan. A D gene is named only where the DNA matches it firmly. Clone size is not always given. Where it is, it says once, few, many or a class for expanded clones.

V gene	J gene	D gene	clone size	CDR3 DNA	CDR3 protein
TRBV19	TRBJ2-2	-	-	TGTGCCAGTAGTCCCACCGTTGGAGTCGGGAACACCGGGGAGCTGTTTTTT	CASSPTVGVGNTGELFF
TRBV4-1	TRBJ1-3	TRBD1	-	TGCGCCAGCAGCCATAGTCCCCGGGACAGAGATTTCTCTGGAAACACCATATATTTT	CASSHSPRDRDFSGNTIYF
TRBV28	TRBJ1-5	TRBD1	-	TGTGCCAGCAGTTTGAGAGGGGGCGAAAATCAGCCCCAGCATTTT	CASSLRGGENQPQHF
TRBV4-3	TRBJ2-1	TRBD2	-	TGCGCCAGCAGCACTCTAGCGGGGGGGTACAATGAGCAGTTCTTC	CASSTLAGGYNEQFF
TRBV6-5	TRBJ2-7	TRBD2	-	TGTGCCAGCAAACTAGCGGGGCCTTACGAGCAGTACTTC	CASKLAGPYEQYF
TRBV3-1/TRBV3-2	TRBJ1-3	-	once	TGTGCCAGCAGCCAAGAAGCTACTGGAAACACCATATATTTT	CASSQEATGNTIYF
TRBV4-3	TRBJ2-3	TRBD2	-	TGCGCCAGCAGCCATGATCGGGGGGGCACGTGGACAGATACGCAGTATTTT	CASSHDRGGTWTDTQYF
TRBV15	TRBJ2-5	TRBD1	-	TGTGCCACCAGCAGGGACAGGGGGGGGGAGACCCAGTACTTC	CATSRDRGGETQYF
TRBV7-2	TRBJ2-3	-	-	TGTGCCAGCAGCTTAAACGCGGGGAGCACAGATACGCAGTATTTT	CASSLNAGSTDTQYF
TRBV10-3	TRBJ1-1	TRBD1	-	TGTGCCATCAGTGAGTCGCGTGGGACAGTAAAGAACACTGAAGCTTTCTTT	CAISESRGTVKNTEAFF
TRBV5-4	TRBJ2-3	TRBD2	-	TGTGCCAGCAGCTCCCCGCCGGGCGGGGGGCGGGAATCAGATACGCAGTATTTT	CASSSPPGGGRESDTQYF
TRBV7-2	TRBJ2-7	TRBD1	-	TGTGCCAGCAGCTTAGCCCTTGGGACAGCCTACGAGCAGTACTTC	CASSLALGTAYEQYF
TRBV28	TRBJ2-3	TRBD2	-	TGTGCCAGCAGTACCCCCAGGAGGGCGGGAGCTAGGATAGATACGCAGTATTTT	CASSTPRRAGARIDTQYF
TRBV6-2/TRBV6-3	TRBJ1-2	TRBD1	-	TGTGCCAGCAGCCCCCGGGACAGGGGAGGCTACACCTTC	CASSPRDRGGYTF
TRBV9	TRBJ2-3	-	-	TGTGCCAGCACCCGGAGTCACGGGTCGGATACGCAGTATTTT	CASTRSHGSDTQYF
TRBV24-1	TRBJ1-2	TRBD1	-	TGTGCCACCAGTTCGACAGGGGATTATGGCTACACCTTC	CATSSTGDYGYTF
TRBV4-3	TRBJ2-3	TRBD2	few	TGCGCCAGCAGCCAAGATTCGGGGGAGGGCGCAGATACGCAGTATTTT	CASSQDSGEGADTQYF
TRBV18	TRBJ2-3	TRBD1	-	TGTGCCAGCTCTCGGGCCGGGACAGGGAACACAGATACGCAGTATTTT	CASSRAGTGNTDTQYF
TRBV19	TRBJ1-5	-	-	TGTGCCAGTAGGGGGACATTTCAGCCCCAGCATTTT	CASRGTFQPQHF
TRBV4-1	TRBJ2-2	TRBD2	-	TGCGCCAGCAGCCAAGAGTGGACTAGCGGCGGGAGGGAGCTGTTTTTT	CASSQEWTSGGRELFF
TRBV18	TRBJ2-1	TRBD2	-	TGTGCCAGCTCACCTGGAACTAGCGGGGGGCTTAGCTCCTACAATGAGCAGTTCTTC	CASSPGTSGGLSSYNEQFF
TRBV28	TRBJ2-3	-	-	TGTGCCAGCAGTTTCTCAGATACGCAGTATTTT	CASSFSDTQYF
TRBV3-1/TRBV3-2	TRBJ2-7	TRBD1	-	TGTGCCAGCAGCCCGGGGGGACAGGGGAAGCAGTACTTC	CASSPGGQGKQYF
TRBV12-3/TRBV12-4	TRBJ2-7	TRBD1	-	TGTGCCAGCAGTACAGGGGGCGAGTTTGGGCAGTACTTC	CASSTGGEFGQYF
TRBV19	TRBJ2-1	TRBD1	-	TGTGCCAGTAGTAGACAGGGTTACGAGCAGTTCTTC	CASSRQGYEQFF
TRBV3-1/TRBV3-2	TRBJ2-5	TRBD2	-	TGTGCCAGCAGCCAAGATTTCCCTAGCGGGATGGAGACCCAGTACTTC	CASSQDFPSGMETQYF
TRBV23-1	TRBJ1-3	-	-	TGCGCCAGCAGCACCCCAGGCAGGGTGGCTGGAAACACCATATATTTT	CASSTPGRVAGNTIYF
TRBV19	TRBJ1-2	-	-	TGTGCCAGTAGTATCGGGGTCGAATTGAGATATGGCTACACCTTC	CASSIGVELRYGYTF
TRBV30	TRBJ2-2	-	-	TGTGCCTGGAGTTCTAACACCGGGGAGCTGTTTTTT	CAWSSNTGELFF
TRBV6-5	TRBJ2-7	TRBD1	-	TGTGCCAGCAGTTACTCGTTCGGGACAGATTACGAGCAGTACTTC	CASSYSFGTDYEQYF
TRBV5-6	TRBJ2-3	TRBD1	-	TGTGCCAGCAGGGGGACAGGGGTTTCCACAGATACGCAGTATTTT	CASRGTGVSTDTQYF
TRBV7-9	TRBJ1-2	-	-	TGTGCCAGCAGCCCTCCTTTGCCAGGTTTCATTTATGGCTACACCTTC	CASSPPLPGFIYGYTF
TRBV6-6	TRBJ2-3	TRBD2	-	TGTGCCAGCAGCCCCAGACTAGCGGGGACCACAGATACGCAGTATTTT	CASSPRLAGTTDTQYF
TRBV20-1	TRBJ2-5	TRBD1	-	TGCAGTGCTAGTGCTGGACAGGCGTTCCAAGAGACCCAGTACTTC	CSASAGQAFQETQYF
TRBV7-2	TRBJ1-2	TRBD1	-	TGTGCCAGCAGCTTAGGGACAGGACAGAACTATGGCTACACCTTC	CASSLGTGQNYGYTF
TRBV4-2	TRBJ2-6	-	-	TGTGCCAGCAGCCAAGATGGGGACTCTTTAGTAGCTGGGGCCAACGTCCTGACTTTC	CASSQDGDSLVAGANVLTF
TRBV28	TRBJ2-4	TRBD2	-	TGTGCCAGCAGTTTCACTAGCGGGAGGGCGGGAAACATTCAGTACTTC	CASSFTSGRAGNIQYF
TRBV5-6	TRBJ2-7	TRBD1	-	TGTGCCAGCAGCCAGGACAGGCGATACGAGCAGTACTTC	CASSQDRRYEQYF
TRBV6-5	TRBJ2-7	TRBD1	once	TGTGCCAGCAGTTCGGGACAGGGGGCGGACGAGCAGTACTTC	CASSSGQGADEQYF
TRBV4-3	TRBJ1-6	-	-	TGCGCCAGCAGCTCCACGGGGCGGGGTTCACCCCTCCACTTT	CASSSTGRGSPLHF
TRBV28	TRBJ1-4	-	-	TGTGCCAGCAGTTTATGGGAGCAGGGTTCTGAAAAACTGTTTTTT	CASSLWEQGSEKLFF
TRBV9	TRBJ2-3	-	-	TGTGCCAGCAGCGTCGCGGAAATTCTCACAGATACGCAGTATTTT	CASSVAEILTDTQYF
TRBV6-5	TRBJ2-1	-	-	TGTGCCAGTGGCGGCGGCAACTTAGACAATGAGCAGTTCTTC	CASGGGNLDNEQFF
TRBV7-9	TRBJ2-3	-	-	TGTGCCAGCAGCTTCGAGCTAGCTGATACGCAGTATTTT	CASSFELADTQYF